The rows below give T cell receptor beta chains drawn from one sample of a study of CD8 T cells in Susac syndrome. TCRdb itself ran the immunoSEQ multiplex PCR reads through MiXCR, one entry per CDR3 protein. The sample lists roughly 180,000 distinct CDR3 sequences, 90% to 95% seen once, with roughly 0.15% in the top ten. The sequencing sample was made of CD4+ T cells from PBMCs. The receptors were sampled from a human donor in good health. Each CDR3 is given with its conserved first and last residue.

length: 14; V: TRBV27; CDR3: CASSFNTDNSPLHF
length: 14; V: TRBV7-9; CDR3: CASSLKGDNSPLHF
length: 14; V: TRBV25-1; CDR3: CASSQYDRVGEQYF
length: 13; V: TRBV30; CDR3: CAEDSGLHNEQFF
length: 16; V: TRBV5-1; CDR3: CASSLIPGGQKDTQYF
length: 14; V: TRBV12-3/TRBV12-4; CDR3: CASSPGASTDTQYF
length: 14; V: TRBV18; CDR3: CASSQVMGNSPLHF
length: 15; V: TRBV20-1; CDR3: CSARVTSGGRYEQFF
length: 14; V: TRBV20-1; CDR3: CSACLTGGGQPQHF
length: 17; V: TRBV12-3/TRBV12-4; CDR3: CASTRGETGTGVHEQYF
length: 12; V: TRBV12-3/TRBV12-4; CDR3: CASRHRGETQYF
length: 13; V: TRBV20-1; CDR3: CSAKGQGNQPQHF
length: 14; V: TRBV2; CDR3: CASSPERGHETQYF
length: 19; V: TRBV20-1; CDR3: CSARAGAEGGAWNTGELFF
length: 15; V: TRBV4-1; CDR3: CASSQATVSSYEQYF
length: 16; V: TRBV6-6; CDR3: CASSYSSSGGLDEQFF
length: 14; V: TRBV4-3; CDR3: CASSQEVRLYGYTF
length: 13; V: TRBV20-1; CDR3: CSARPGNNQPQHF
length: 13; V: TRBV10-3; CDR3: CAIRSIPQATQYF
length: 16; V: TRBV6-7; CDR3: CASRTPGTGSSYEQYF
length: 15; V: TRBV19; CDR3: CASSINWAGDTEAFF
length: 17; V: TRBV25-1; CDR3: CASSAASGGRSSYEQYF
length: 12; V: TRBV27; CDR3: CASSTSFQPQHF
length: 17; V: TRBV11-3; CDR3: CASSLTIRGESDYEQYF